This T cell receptor (beta chain) stems from a study of immune characterization of retroperitoneal liposarcoma. This clonotype was found a few times. This CDR3 contains 13 residues. Germline V gene sequence: CDR1 SGHAT, CDR2 FQNNGV. V lost 5 bases, J lost 6 bases, and 11 bases lay in between. A single record per CDR3 protein comes from TCRdb applying MiXCR to the PCR reads. The data contain over 9,000 distinct CDR3 sequences, about a quarter of them singletons. V and J are TRBV11-2 and TRBJ2-1; D call uncertain. Material for sequencing was tumor tissue. This receptor was taken from a female donor with retroperitoneal liposarcoma. CDR3 protein: CASSLYYANEQFF. The CDR3 DNA reads TGTGCCAGCAGCCTCTACTACGCCAATGAGCAGTTCTTC.